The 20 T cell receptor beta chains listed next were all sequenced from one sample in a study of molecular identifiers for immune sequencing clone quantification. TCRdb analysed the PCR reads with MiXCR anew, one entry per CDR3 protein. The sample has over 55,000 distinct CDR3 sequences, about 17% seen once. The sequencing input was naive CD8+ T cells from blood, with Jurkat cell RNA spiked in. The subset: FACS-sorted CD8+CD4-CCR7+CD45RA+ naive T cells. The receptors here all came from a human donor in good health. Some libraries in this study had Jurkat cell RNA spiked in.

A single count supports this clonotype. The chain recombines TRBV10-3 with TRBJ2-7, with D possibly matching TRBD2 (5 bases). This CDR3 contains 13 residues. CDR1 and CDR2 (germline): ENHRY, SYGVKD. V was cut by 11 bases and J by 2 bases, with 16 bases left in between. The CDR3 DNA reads TGTGCCCTCCCCCCCGACGGGACCTACGAGCAGTACTTC. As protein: CALPPDGTYEQYF.

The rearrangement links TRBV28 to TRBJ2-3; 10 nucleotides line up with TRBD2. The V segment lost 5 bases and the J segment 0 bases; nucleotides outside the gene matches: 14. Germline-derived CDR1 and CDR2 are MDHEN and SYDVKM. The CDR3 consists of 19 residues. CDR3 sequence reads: CASSRASGSLRSSTDTQYF. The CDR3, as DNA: TGTGCCAGCAGTCGGGCTAGCGGGAGCCTGCGATCTAGCACAGATACGCAGTATTTT.

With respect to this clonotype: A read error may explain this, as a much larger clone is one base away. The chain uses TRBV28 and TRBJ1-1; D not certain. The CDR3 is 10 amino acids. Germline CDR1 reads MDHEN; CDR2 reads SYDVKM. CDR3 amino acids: CASIHTEALF. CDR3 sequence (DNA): TGTGCCAGCATCCACACTGAAGCTCTCTTT.

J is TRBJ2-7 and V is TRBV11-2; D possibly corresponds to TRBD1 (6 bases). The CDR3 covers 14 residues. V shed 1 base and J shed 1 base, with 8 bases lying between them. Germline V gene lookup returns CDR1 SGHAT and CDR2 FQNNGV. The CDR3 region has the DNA TGTGCCAGCAGCTTAGCAGGGACATCCTACGAGCAGTACTTC. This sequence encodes CASSLAGTSYEQYF.

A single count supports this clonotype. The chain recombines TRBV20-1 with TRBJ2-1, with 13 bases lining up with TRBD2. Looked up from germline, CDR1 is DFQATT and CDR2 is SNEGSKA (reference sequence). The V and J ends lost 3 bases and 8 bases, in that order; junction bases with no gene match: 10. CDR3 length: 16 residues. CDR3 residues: CSASAPGTSGTYEQFF. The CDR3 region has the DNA TGCAGTGCTAGCGCCCCCGGGACTAGCGGGACTTATGAGCAGTTCTTC.

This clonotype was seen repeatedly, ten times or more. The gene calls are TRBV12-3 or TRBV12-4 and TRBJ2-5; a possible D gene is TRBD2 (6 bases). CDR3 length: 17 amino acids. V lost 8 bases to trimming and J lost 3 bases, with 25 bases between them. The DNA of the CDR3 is TGTGCCAGCTCCCTTCCTAGCGTTGAGGGAGGTAAAGAGACCCAGTACTTC. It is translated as CASSLPSVEGGKETQYF.

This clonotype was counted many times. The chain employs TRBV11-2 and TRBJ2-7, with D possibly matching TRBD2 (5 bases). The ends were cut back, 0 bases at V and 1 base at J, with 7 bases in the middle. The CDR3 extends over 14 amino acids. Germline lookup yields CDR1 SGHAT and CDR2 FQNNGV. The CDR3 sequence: CASSLDPGSYEQYF. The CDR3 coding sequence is TGTGCCAGCAGCTTAGATCCGGGGTCCTACGAGCAGTACTTC.

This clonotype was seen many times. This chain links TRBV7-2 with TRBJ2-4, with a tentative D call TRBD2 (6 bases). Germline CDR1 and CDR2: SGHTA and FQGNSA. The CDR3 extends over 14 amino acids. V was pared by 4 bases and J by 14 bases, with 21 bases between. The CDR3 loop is CASSSFLRDSFKYF. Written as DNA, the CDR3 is TGTGCCAGCAGCTCATTTCTCCGGGACTCTTTTAAGTACTTC.

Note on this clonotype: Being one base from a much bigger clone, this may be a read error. CDR3 bases: TGCAGCGTCTACTCCGGGACAGGGGTCACTGAATCTTTCTTT. Its translation: CSVYSGTGVTESFF. V usage is TRBV29-1 and J usage is TRBJ1-1; 10 bases fit TRBD1. Looked up from germline, CDR1 is SQVTM and CDR2 is ANQGSEA. The CDR3 contains 14 residues.

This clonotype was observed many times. The DNA of the CDR3 is TGTGCCAGCAGCTTGTTAGGGGGCGGGGACAATGAGCAGTTCTTC. This translates into CASSLLGGGDNEQFF. The chain combines TRBV7-2 with TRBJ2-1; the D gene is possibly TRBD1 (7 bases). With 3 bases removed from V and 5 bases from J, the gap between germline ends came to 14 bases. This CDR3 has 15 amino acids. Germline CDR1 SGHTA, CDR2 FQGNSA.

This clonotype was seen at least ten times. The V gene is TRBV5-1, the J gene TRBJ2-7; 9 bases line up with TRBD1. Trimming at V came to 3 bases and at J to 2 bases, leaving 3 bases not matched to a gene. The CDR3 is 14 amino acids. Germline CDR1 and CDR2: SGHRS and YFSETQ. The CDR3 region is CASSWGQGTYEQYF. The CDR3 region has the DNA TGCGCCAGCAGCTGGGGACAGGGCACCTACGAGCAGTACTTC.

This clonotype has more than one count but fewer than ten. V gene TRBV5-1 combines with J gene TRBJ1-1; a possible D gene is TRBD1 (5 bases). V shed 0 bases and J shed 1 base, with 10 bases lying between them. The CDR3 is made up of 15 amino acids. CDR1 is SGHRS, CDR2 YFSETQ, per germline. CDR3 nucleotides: TGCGCCAGCAGCTTGGAGGGGACGCCGAACACTGAAGCTTTCTTT. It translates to CASSLEGTPNTEAFF.

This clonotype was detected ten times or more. The CDR3 here is CASSQTADDDTGELFF. Written as DNA, the CDR3 is TGCGCCAGCAGCCAGACAGCGGACGACGACACCGGGGAGCTGTTTTTT. This chain connects TRBV4-3 to TRBJ2-2; D tentatively reads TRBD1 or TRBD2 (5 bases each). CDR1 LGHNA and CDR2 YSLEER come from the germline V gene. Trimming took 3 bases from V and 3 from J, leaving 14 bases between them. The length of the CDR3 is 16 residues.

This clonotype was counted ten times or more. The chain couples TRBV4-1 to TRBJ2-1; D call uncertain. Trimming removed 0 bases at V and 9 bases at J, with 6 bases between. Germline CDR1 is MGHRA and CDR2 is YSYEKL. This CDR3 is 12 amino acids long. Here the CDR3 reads CASSQDLSEQFF. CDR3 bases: TGCGCCAGCAGCCAAGATCTGAGTGAGCAGTTCTTC.

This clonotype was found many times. The CDR3 is CASGTLPHRVGEKLFF. In DNA form, the CDR3 reads TGTGCCAGCGGCACTCTACCTCACAGGGTCGGAGAAAAACTGTTTTTT. This chain joins TRBV27 and TRBJ1-4, with D possibly TRBD1 on 6 matching bases. Per the germline V gene, CDR1 is MNHEY and CDR2 is SMNVEV (reference sequence). This CDR3 contains 16 residues. V lost 8 bases and J lost 8, with 24 bases in between.

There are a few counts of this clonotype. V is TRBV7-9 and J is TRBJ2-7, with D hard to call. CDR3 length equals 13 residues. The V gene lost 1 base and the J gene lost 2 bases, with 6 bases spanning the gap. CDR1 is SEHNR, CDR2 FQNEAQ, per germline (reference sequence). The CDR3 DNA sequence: TGTGCCAGCAGCTTAGTAATGACCTACGAGCAGTACTTC. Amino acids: CASSLVMTYEQYF.

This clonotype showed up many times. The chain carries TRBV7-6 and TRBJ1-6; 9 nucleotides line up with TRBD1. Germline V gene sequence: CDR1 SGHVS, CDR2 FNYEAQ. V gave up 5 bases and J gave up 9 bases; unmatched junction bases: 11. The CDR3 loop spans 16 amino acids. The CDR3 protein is CASSLRSGQGISPLHF. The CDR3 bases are TGTGCCAGCAGCCTTCGTTCGGGACAGGGAATTTCACCCCTCCACTTT.

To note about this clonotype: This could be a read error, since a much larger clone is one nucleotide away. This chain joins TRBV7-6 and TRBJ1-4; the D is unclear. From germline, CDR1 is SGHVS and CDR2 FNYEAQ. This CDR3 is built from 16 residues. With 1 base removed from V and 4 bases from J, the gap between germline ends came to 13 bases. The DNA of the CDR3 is TGTGCCAGCAGCTTAGATTCTAGACGGATTAATGAAAAACTGTTTTTT. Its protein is CASSLDSRRINEKLFF.

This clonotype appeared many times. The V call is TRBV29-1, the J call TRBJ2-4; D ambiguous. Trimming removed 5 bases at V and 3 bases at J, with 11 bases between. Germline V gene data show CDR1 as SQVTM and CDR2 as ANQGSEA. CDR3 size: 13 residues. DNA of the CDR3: TGCAGCGTTATCGACCCGGACAAAAACATTCAGTACTTC. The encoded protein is CSVIDPDKNIQYF.

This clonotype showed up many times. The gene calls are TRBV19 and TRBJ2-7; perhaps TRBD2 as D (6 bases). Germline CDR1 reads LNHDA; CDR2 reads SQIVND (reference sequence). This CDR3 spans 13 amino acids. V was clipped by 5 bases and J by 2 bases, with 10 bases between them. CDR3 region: CASSPGATYEQYF. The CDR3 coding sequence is TGTGCCAGTAGTCCGGGAGCCACCTACGAGCAGTACTTC. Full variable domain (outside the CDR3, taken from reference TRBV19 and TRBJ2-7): DGGITQSPKYLFRKEGQNVTLSCEQNLNHDAMYWYRQDPGQGLRLIYYSQIVNDFQKGDIAEGYSVSREKKESFPLTVTSAQKNPTAFYLCASSPGATYEQYFGPGTRLTVT.